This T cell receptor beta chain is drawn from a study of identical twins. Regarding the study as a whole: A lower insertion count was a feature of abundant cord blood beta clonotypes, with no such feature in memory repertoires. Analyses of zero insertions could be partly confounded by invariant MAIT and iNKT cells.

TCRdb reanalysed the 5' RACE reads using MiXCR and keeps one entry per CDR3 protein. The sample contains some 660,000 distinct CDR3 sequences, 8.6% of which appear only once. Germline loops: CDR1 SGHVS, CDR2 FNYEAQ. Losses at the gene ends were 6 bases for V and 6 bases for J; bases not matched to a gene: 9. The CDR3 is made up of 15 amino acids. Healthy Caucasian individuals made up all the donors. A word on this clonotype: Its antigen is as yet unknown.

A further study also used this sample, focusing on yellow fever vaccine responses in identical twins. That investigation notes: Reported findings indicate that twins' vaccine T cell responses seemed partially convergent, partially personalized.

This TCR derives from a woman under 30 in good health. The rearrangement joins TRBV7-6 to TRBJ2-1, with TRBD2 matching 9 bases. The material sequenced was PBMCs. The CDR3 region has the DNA TGTGCCAGCAGTATGATTAGCGGGAGCGGCAATGAGCAGTTCTTC. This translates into CASSMISGSGNEQFF. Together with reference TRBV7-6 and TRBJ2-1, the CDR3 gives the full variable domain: GAGVSQSPRYKVTKRGQDVALRCDPISGHVSLYWYRQALGQGPEFLTYFNYEAQQDKSGLPNDRFSAERPEGSISTLTIQRTEQRDSAMYRCASSMISGSGNEQFFGPGTRLTVL.